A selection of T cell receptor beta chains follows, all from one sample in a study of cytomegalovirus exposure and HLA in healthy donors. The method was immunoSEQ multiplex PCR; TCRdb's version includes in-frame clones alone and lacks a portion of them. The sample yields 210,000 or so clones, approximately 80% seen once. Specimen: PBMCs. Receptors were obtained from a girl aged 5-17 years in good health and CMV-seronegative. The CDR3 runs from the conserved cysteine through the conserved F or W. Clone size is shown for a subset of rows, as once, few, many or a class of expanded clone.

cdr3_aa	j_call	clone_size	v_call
CASSWGLAGGPTKNIQYF	TRBJ2-4	once	TRBV11-2
CASSQSALMNTEAFF	TRBJ1-1	-	TRBV4-3
CAWSRGGTEAFF	TRBJ1-1	once	TRBV30
CASSHSGVTTYYGYTF	TRBJ1-2	-	TRBV7-9
CASRGGAVNMNTEAFF	TRBJ1-1	-	TRBV6-6
CASSHETGVDYGYTF	TRBJ1-2	-	TRBV4-2
CASSPTGTGWDALHF	TRBJ1-6	-	TRBV5-1
CASSLFIVWDSFVYTF	TRBJ1-2	-	TRBV7-9
CASSRYGYTF	TRBJ1-2	-	TRBV19
CASSPLFQEANYGYTF	TRBJ1-2	-	TRBV28
CASSQGLPGSSGNTIYF	TRBJ1-3	few	TRBV4-1
CASSVAGGTPLHF	TRBJ1-6	-	TRBV19
CAWFGGTEAFF	TRBJ1-1	few	TRBV30
CASSQPDRGVYGYTF	TRBJ1-2	-	TRBV7-9
CASSLGAGGPTDTQYF	TRBJ2-3	-	TRBV11-2
CASSLGPSRGETQYF	TRBJ2-5	-	TRBV5-1
CASSWDTHNEQFF	TRBJ2-1	-	TRBV5-5
CASSVAPSAGDTQYF	TRBJ2-3	-	TRBV9
CASSLGRDFYGYTF	TRBJ1-2	-	TRBV7-9
CASSEFMTSGNDEQFF	TRBJ2-1	-	TRBV6-1
CASSPLGAGSTDTQYF	TRBJ2-3	-	TRBV4-1
CSAKARSEQFF	TRBJ2-1	-	TRBV20-1
CASSLLAAYTDTQYF	TRBJ2-3	-	TRBV6-1